In its sample, the clone carrying this TCR beta chain was seen a few times. Its antigen remains unknown. This specimen comes from a study of graft-versus-host responses after intestinal transplantation. Study as a whole: All recipients were transplanted with multivisceral, liver-intestinal, or isolated intestinal grafts. The study gave all recipients anti-thymocyte globulin induction, then tacrolimus and steroids for approximately three years. Findings and limits, study-wide: GvH clones were identified in recipient marrow, with some first appearing in ileum or blood. An association linked early post-transplant HvG declines with peak circulating GvH clone levels.

V was clipped by 5 bases and J by 8 bases, with 10 bases between them. The germline V gene encodes CDR1 SEHNR and CDR2 FQNEAQ (reference sequence). This CDR3 comprises 12 residues. The assay was immunoSEQ multiplex PCR, and TCRdb's table has in-frame clones only and misses some. This table has over 100,000 clones, more than 85% appearing once. Specimen: unstimulated CD4+ T cells sorted from spleen or lymph node cells, collected before intestinal transplant. The receptor comes from a human donor who received an intestinal transplant. The chain combines TRBV7-9 with TRBJ1-3; D gene ambiguous. CDR3 DNA sequence: TGTGCCAGCAGCCGTATCGAGGACACCATATATTTT. Its protein product is CASSRIEDTIYF.